These 29 T cell receptor beta chains share one sample of origin, sequenced in a study of Graves' ophthalmopathy and Graves' hyperthyroidism. RNA transcripts provided the template for amplifying TCR beta CDR3 regions. In the first round, RT-PCR was carried out with HTBI primers, and a multiplex PCR formed the second round. TCRdb redid the calling of the multiplex PCR reads with MiXCR, one entry per CDR3 protein. The data show nearly 400,000 distinct CDR3 sequences, roughly 18% seen once. Sequenced material: peripheral blood. All receptors come from a woman under 30 with Graves' ophthalmopathy.

This chain joins TRBV12-3 or TRBV12-4 and TRBJ2-7; unclear D gene. The CDR3 covers 12 residues. V was clipped by 6 bases and J by 6 bases, with 12 bases between them. The CDR3 is CASSLFPSEQYF. CDR3 in DNA: TGTGCCAGCAGCCTATTTCCCTCCGAGCAGTACTTC.

This clonotype was picked up many times. The V gene is TRBV7-3, the J gene TRBJ1-2; 10 nucleotides align to TRBD1. J gave up 5 bases and V 5 bases, and 11 bases lay outside the gene matches. CDR1 is SGHTA and CDR2 is FQGTGA in the germline V gene. The CDR3 has 16 residues. The CDR3 here is CASSPGADRGLYGYTF. Written as DNA, the CDR3 is TGTGCCAGCAGCCCCGGGGCCGACAGGGGGCTGTATGGCTACACCTTC. The variable domain in full, completed from reference TRBV7-3 and TRBJ1-2, reads GAGVSQTPSNKVTEKGKYVELRCDPISGHTALYWYRQSLGQGPEFLIYFQGTGAADDSGLPNDRFFAVRPEGSVSTLKIQRTERGDSAVYLCASSPGADRGLYGYTFGSGTRLTVV.

This clonotype was seen many times. One end of the junction varies from germline; a read error may be responsible. The CDR3 region is CAGSTVYEQYF. Here the CDR3 DNA reads TGTGCCGGCAGCACGGTCTACGAGCAGTACTTC. The rearrangement joins TRBV6-5 to TRBJ2-7; D gene unclear. The length of the CDR3 is 11 residues. From germline, CDR1 is MNHEY and CDR2 SVGAGI.

The V gene is TRBV12-3 or TRBV12-4, the J gene TRBJ2-7, with 8 bases identical to TRBD1. The CDR3 has 14 residues. The V and J ends lost 6 bases and 5 bases, in that order; junction bases with no gene match: 9. CDR3 in DNA: TGTGCCAGCAGCTCCGACAGGGGTGGTAACGAGCAGTACTTC. Translating gives CASSSDRGGNEQYF.

This clonotype came up many times. The gene calls are TRBV7-2 and TRBJ2-7; tentative D call: TRBD2 (6 bases). This CDR3 is 17 amino acids long. The V and J ends lost 2 bases and 7 bases respectively, with 24 bases between them. Germline V gives CDR1 SGHTA, CDR2 FQGNSA. The CDR3 nucleotides read TGTGCCAGCAGCTTAAACGAGGGAAACGGGAGACTTCGGGAGCAGTACTTC. It translates to CASSLNEGNGRLREQYF.

This clonotype was seen many times. This chain links TRBV20-1 with TRBJ2-7; D is possibly TRBD1 or TRBD2 (5 bases each). The CDR3 has 17 amino acids. Trimming took 0 bases from V and 0 from J, leaving 18 bases between them. Germline V lookup: CDR1 DFQATT, CDR2 SNEGSKA (reference sequence). The CDR3 spells CSARDSLPRGVSYEQYF. The CDR3 DNA reads TGCAGTGCTAGAGATTCCCTCCCTCGAGGGGTCTCCTACGAGCAGTACTTC.

The J gene is TRBJ2-5, the V gene TRBV28, with 12 nucleotides matching TRBD2. The V gene's germline CDR1 is MDHEN and CDR2 SYDVKM. Trimming cost V 6 bases and J 5 bases; bases outside gene matches: 10. CDR3 size: 16 residues. CDR3 amino acids: CASRTLTSGRVETQYF. In DNA form, the CDR3 reads TGTGCCAGCAGGACCTTGACTAGCGGGAGAGTTGAGACCCAGTACTTC.

The gene calls are TRBV11-1 and TRBJ2-5, with 8 bases fitting TRBD2. In germline, CDR1 is SGHAT, CDR2 FQDESV (reference sequence). The CDR3 totals 18 residues. The V and J ends lost 4 bases and 1 base, in that order; junction bases with no gene match: 14. The CDR3 DNA sequence: TGTGCCAGCAGCTCCGACCCAAGCCTACTAGCGGCCCAAGAGACCCAGTACTTC. Amino acids: CASSSDPSLLAAQETQYF.

Many counts were recorded for this clonotype. This chain joins TRBV20-1 and TRBJ2-7; unclear D gene. The germline gives CDR1 DFQATT, CDR2 SNEGSKA (reference sequence). This CDR3 contains 16 residues. Trimming left V 3 bases short and J 0 bases short, with 18 bases between. The CDR3 DNA is TGCAGTGCTAGGGGTGAGATTCGGAAGAGCTCCTACGAGCAGTACTTC. This codes for CSARGEIRKSSYEQYF.

In its sample, this clonotype was seen many times. The genes are TRBV12-3 or TRBV12-4 and TRBJ1-1; D unresolved. Trimming removed 5 bases at V and 4 bases at J, with 11 bases between. This CDR3 comprises 13 residues. CDR3 in DNA: TGTGCCAGCAGTCCCGGCGCGGGCACTGAAGCTTTCTTT. This sequence encodes CASSPGAGTEAFF.

This clonotype was detected ten times or more. This chain joins TRBV6-2 or TRBV6-3 and TRBJ2-6; 7 nucleotides line up with TRBD2. Germline V gives CDR1 MNHEY, CDR2 SVGEGT. V lost 6 bases to trimming and J lost 0 bases; unmatched junction nucleotides: 11. The CDR3 loop spans 18 amino acids. The CDR3 DNA is TGTGCCAGCAGCCCATTAACGGGGGGAATCTCTGGGGCCAACGTCCTGACTTTC. Amino acids: CASSPLTGGISGANVLTF.

The table lists this clonotype with many counts. The rearrangement links TRBV20-1 to TRBJ2-7; TRBD1 matches at 7 bases. CDR1 and CDR2 (germline): DFQATT, SNEGSKA (reference sequence). With V trimmed by 3 bases and J by 1 base, 6 bases remained unmatched. The CDR3 contains 14 residues. The CDR3 loop reads CSASDEGASYEQYF. CDR3 coding DNA: TGCAGTGCTAGCGATGAGGGGGCATCCTACGAGCAGTACTTC.

This clonotype was seen at least ten times. V is TRBV7-8 and J is TRBJ1-2; possible D gene TRBD1, 5 bases. V lost 6 bases and J lost 0, with 14 bases in between. The CDR3 has 15 residues. The germline gives CDR1 SGHVS, CDR2 FQNEAQ. The CDR3 loop reads CASSFSGPTNYGYTF. The CDR3, as DNA: TGTGCCAGCAGTTTCTCGGGACCCACTAACTATGGCTACACCTTC.

The J gene is TRBJ1-1, the V gene TRBV4-2; TRBD1 aligns across 8 bases. There are 13 residues in the CDR3. Looked up from germline, CDR1 is LGHNA and CDR2 is YNFKEQ. V was clipped by 3 bases and J by 6 bases; unmatched bases: 3. DNA for the CDR3: TGTGCCAGCAGCCACGACAGGGGCCCTGAAGCTTTCTTT. As protein: CASSHDRGPEAFF.

This clonotype was picked up many times. This may be a read error: a much more frequent sequence differs by one nucleotide. The chain uses TRBV28 and TRBJ2-5; TRBD2 might be the D (5 bases). Germline V CDR1 and CDR2: MDHEN, SYDVKM. This CDR3 spans 15 amino acids. V lost 2 bases, J lost 5 bases, and 15 bases lay in between. For the CDR3, the DNA is TGTGCCAGCAGTTTAAATGGTCTAGCACGGGAGACCCAGTACTTC. Translating it yields CASSLNGLARETQYF.

In its sample, this clonotype was seen many times. The chain recombines TRBV6-5 with TRBJ1-1, with D possibly being TRBD1 (6 bases). Germline CDR1 MNHEY, CDR2 SVGAGI. The V end lost 5 bases, the J end lost 1 base, and 17 bases lay between the germline ends. The CDR3 runs to 16 residues. The chain's CDR3 is CASSNPRGGQNTEAFF. As DNA, the CDR3 is TGTGCCAGCAGTAACCCGCGTGGGGGGCAGAACACTGAAGCTTTCTTT.

This clonotype was observed many times. The chain has TRBV7-2 and TRBJ2-5, with a tentative D call TRBD2 (6 bases). The germline gives CDR1 SGHTA, CDR2 FQGNSA. The CDR3 is made up of 14 amino acids. Trimming removed 5 bases at V and 5 bases at J, with 15 bases between. DNA of the CDR3: TGTGCCAGCAGCCCCGGGACTTCCGGGGAGACCCAGTACTTC. Its translation: CASSPGTSGETQYF.

This clonotype was counted only a few times. V gene TRBV10-2 combines with J gene TRBJ2-1; 7 nucleotides line up with TRBD2. The CDR3 is 14 residues long. CDR1 and CDR2 from the germline V gene are WSHSY and SAAADI. V shed 2 bases and J 3 bases; nucleotides not matched to a gene: 1. The CDR3 nucleotides are TGCGCCAGCAGTGAGGCGGGGGACTACAATGAGCAGTTCTTC. Encoded protein: CASSEAGDYNEQFF.

This clonotype was recorded many times. The chain joins TRBV28 to TRBJ2-7; 7 nucleotides match TRBD1. Germline CDR1 and CDR2: MDHEN and SYDVKM. J was trimmed by 3 bases and V by 3 bases; bases with no gene match: 23. The CDR3 runs 20 residues. The CDR3 DNA is TGTGCCAGCAGTTTCTCTCCGTACAGGGGCAAGGGGGTTGGGGGCTACGAGCAGTACTTC. Translating gives CASSFSPYRGKGVGGYEQYF.

This clonotype was seen repeatedly, ten times or more. CDR3 nucleotides: TGTGCCAGCAGTTACCCTGGACAGGGGCGTCAAGAGACCCAGTACTTC. Translating it yields CASSYPGQGRQETQYF. The rearrangement joins TRBV6-5 to TRBJ2-5; 9 bases map to TRBD1. The CDR3 is 16 amino acids. Unmatched junction bases numbered 6, after V lost 2 bases and J lost 2 bases. In germline, CDR1 is MNHEY, CDR2 SVGAGI.

The sample holds many counts of this clonotype. The CDR3 loop is CASSYSRLHGETQYF. The CDR3 nucleotides are TGTGCCAGCAGTTACTCGCGGCTACACGGAGAGACCCAGTACTTC. The V gene is TRBV6-2 or TRBV6-3, the J gene TRBJ2-5; D gene unclear. Trimming took off 0 bases at V and 4 bases at J, with 12 bases between the two ends. Per the germline V gene, CDR1 is MNHEY and CDR2 is SVGEGT. This CDR3 has 15 amino acids.

This rearrangement joins TRBV7-3 to TRBJ2-7; D ambiguous. The V end was cut by 1 base, the J end by 6 bases, with 10 bases between. The V gene's germline CDR1 is SGHTA and CDR2 FQGTGA. CDR3 length equals 13 residues. Written as DNA, the CDR3 is TGTGCCAGCAGCTTAATGCGAGGCGGCGAGCAGTACTTC. Encoded protein: CASSLMRGGEQYF.

This clonotype came up many times. This sequence joins TRBV7-2 and TRBJ1-2; D not resolved. CDR3 length: 13 residues. Trimming removed 5 bases at V and 4 bases at J, with 11 bases between. Germline-derived CDR1 and CDR2 are SGHTA and FQGNSA. CDR3 in amino acids: CASSTQVTYGYTF. CDR3 DNA sequence: TGTGCCAGCAGCACCCAGGTCACCTATGGCTACACCTTC.

This clonotype has at least ten counts. This sequence joins TRBV12-3 or TRBV12-4 and TRBJ2-5; D is uncertain. Trimming cost V 3 bases and J 2 bases, with 13 bases left between them. The length of the CDR3 is 15 residues. The CDR3: CASSFWQTGQETQYF. The CDR3 DNA follows: TGTGCCAGCAGTTTTTGGCAGACCGGTCAAGAGACCCAGTACTTC.

This clonotype came up many times. This rearrangement joins TRBV7-2 to TRBJ2-7, with D possibly being TRBD1 or TRBD2 (6 bases each). V lost 5 bases and J 4 bases, leaving 21 bases between the germline ends. This CDR3 has 16 amino acids. Germline assignment: CDR1 SGHTA and CDR2 FQGNSA. CDR3 sequence reads: CASSRFGGGTGYEQYF. The CDR3 bases are TGTGCCAGCAGCCGCTTTGGGGGCGGGACCGGATACGAGCAGTACTTC.

This clonotype was counted many times. The V and J genes are TRBV20-1 and TRBJ2-7, with D unresolved. Germline V lookup: CDR1 DFQATT, CDR2 SNEGSKA (reference sequence). Trimming cost V 6 bases and J 6 bases, with 9 bases left between them. The CDR3 is made up of 10 amino acids. In DNA, the CDR3 is TGCAGTGCCCAAGGACGCGAGCAGTACTTC. Its protein is CSAQGREQYF.

This clonotype was detected ten times or more. V is TRBV20-1 and J is TRBJ2-5, with TRBD1 as a possible D gene (6 bases). This CDR3 comprises 14 residues. Trimming stripped 2 bases from V and 1 base from J, with 11 bases between. CDR1 and CDR2 from the germline V gene are DFQATT and SNEGSKA (reference sequence). The CDR3 DNA sequence: TGCAGTGCTAGAAGGGGGACCGGCCAAGAGACCCAGTACTTC. Protein: CSARRGTGQETQYF.

This clonotype was observed at least ten times. The chain links TRBV6-5 to TRBJ2-1; D is ambiguous. V was pared by 8 bases and J by 4 bases, with 6 bases between. Germline-derived CDR1 and CDR2 are MNHEY and SVGAGI. The CDR3 is 11 amino acids. DNA of the CDR3: TGTGCCAGCGCGTCGTACAATGAGCAGTTCTTC. This gives the protein CASASYNEQFF.

This clonotype was recorded at least ten times. This chain links TRBV24-1 with TRBJ1-1; possible D gene TRBD1, 5 bases. Deletions cut 1 base from V and 8 bases from J, with 13 bases between. This CDR3 is built from 14 residues. The germline V gene has CDR1 KGHDR and CDR2 SFDVKD. The CDR3 spells CATSDFTGTGEAFF. DNA for the CDR3: TGTGCCACCAGTGATTTTACGGGGACGGGGGAAGCTTTCTTT.